This TCR beta chain was profiled in a study of cytomegalovirus exposure and HLA in healthy donors. General observations from the study: The presence/absence work took it that sequencing depth was about the same across donors. Cytomegalovirus-associated status was assigned to some 180 TCR beta chains. Another analysis was done later, and it associated more than 15,000 TCR beta sequences with HLA alleles at 0.05 false discovery rate.

Healthy bone marrow donors formed the donor group. PCR used 60 Vbeta primers and 13 Jbeta primers. Clones were sequenced by immunoSEQ multiplex PCR, and TCRdb holds only the in-frame ones, with some missing. The sample has 50,000 to 65,000 clones; 70% to 80% are singletons. This clone occurred a few times. Its antigen is unknown. V was clipped by 0 bases and J by 7 bases; unmatched bases: 11. Germline V gene lookup returns CDR1 LGHNA and CDR2 YSLEER. This CDR3 comprises 16 residues. Input material: PBMCs. The chain employs TRBV4-3 and TRBJ2-7; 8 bases map to TRBD1. The receptor was isolated from a man aged 50 to 59 in good health and CMV-seropositive. The CDR3 DNA sequence: TGCGCCAGCAGCCAAGATCGCTCCCAGGGGGCGCGGGAGCAGTACTTC. It is translated as CASSQDRSQGAREQYF.